The rows below give T cell receptor beta chains drawn from one sample of a study of somatic mutations in cytotoxic T cells in rheumatoid arthritis. The assay was immunoSEQ multiplex PCR, and TCRdb's table has in-frame clones only and misses some. The repertoire holds 15,000 to 20,000 clones, with about 80% as singletons. Sample: CD8+ T cells sorted from blood. These receptors all stem from an adult with rheumatoid arthritis. Each CDR3 is given with its conserved first and last residue. A D gene is named only where the DNA matches it firmly. Expanded clones get a size class; other rows say once, few or many, or leave the size out.

TRBD2,TRBV27,TRBJ2-7,NA,TGTGCCAGCAACCTAGCGGGGGGGGGTTTCTACGAGCAGTACTTC,CASNLAGGGFYEQYF
NA,TRBV4-1,TRBJ2-7,NA,TGCGCCAGCAGCCAAGATACGGGACTGGGCGAGCAGTACTTC,CASSQDTGLGEQYF
NA,TRBV2,TRBJ2-7,NA,TGTGCCAGCAGGGGAACAGCCTACGAGCAGTACTTC,CASRGTAYEQYF
NA,TRBV9,TRBJ1-1,NA,TGTGCCAGCAGCGTAGCTATCAACACTGAAGCTTTCTTT,CASSVAINTEAFF
TRBD2,TRBV7-9,TRBJ2-2,NA,TGTGCCAGCAGCCCTAGCGGGAGTGGCACCGGGGAGCTGTTTTTT,CASSPSGSGTGELFF
TRBD1,TRBV5-6,TRBJ1-1,NA,TGTGCCAGCAGACACAGGGGGCTTTGGGACACTGAAGCTTTCTTT,CASRHRGLWDTEAFF
NA,TRBV7-8,TRBJ2-7,NA,TGTGCCAGCAGCTCATTAGACAGTACCTCCTACGAGCAGTACTTC,CASSSLDSTSYEQYF
NA,TRBV5-6,TRBJ2-7,few,TGTGCCAGCAGTCCTAGGAGGGGGGGTCACTACGAGCAGTACTTC,CASSPRRGGHYEQYF
TRBD2,TRBV6-6,TRBJ2-3,once,TGTGCCAGCAGTGTTCACGGACTAGCCCTCACAGATACGCAGTATTTT,CASSVHGLALTDTQYF
NA,TRBV30,TRBJ1-6,NA,TGTGCCTGGAGTGTAGAGTCAATCTTCGGGGCACACGATAATTCACCCCTCCACTTT,CAWSVESIFGAHDNSPLHF
TRBD1,TRBV6-6,TRBJ1-1,NA,TGTGCCAGCAGTTACCTAACAGGGGTTGAAGCTTTCTTT,CASSYLTGVEAFF
NA,TRBV6-5,TRBJ1-1,few,TGTGCCAGCAGCCGAGGGGCAGGTTTGGCTGAAGCTTTCTTT,CASSRGAGLAEAFF
TRBD1,TRBV5-1,TRBJ1-1,NA,TGCGCCAGCAGCTTGGCCCTGACAGGGGACTTGAACACTGAAGCTTTCTTT,CASSLALTGDLNTEAFF
NA,TRBV21-1,TRBJ2-6,NA,TGTGCCAGCAGCAAACCCCCGTTAGAGGCAAGCTCTGGGGCCAACGTCCTGACTTTC,CASSKPPLEASSGANVLTF
NA,TRBV5-1,TRBJ2-2,NA,TGCGCCAGCAGCTTCTTACCGCGGGGGCCCTACACCGGGGAGCTGTTTTTT,CASSFLPRGPYTGELFF
NA,TRBV30,TRBJ2-1,NA,TGTGCCTGGGCGAGGGGAAATGAGCAGTTCTTC,CAWARGNEQFF
NA,TRBV6-5,TRBJ1-1,NA,TGTGCCAGCAGTTACAGCATGAACACTGAAGCTTTCTTT,CASSYSMNTEAFF
NA,TRBV11-2,TRBJ2-7,NA,TGTGCCAGCAGCTCCCTGGAAGATAGGTACGAGCAGTACTTC,CASSSLEDRYEQYF
NA,TRBV4-1,TRBJ1-2,NA,TGCGCCAGCAGCCAAGGACTCCTACTCAACTATGGCTACACCTTC,CASSQGLLLNYGYTF
NA,TRBV11-1,TRBJ2-7,NA,TGTGCCAGCCTTCGGACTGACTTGTGCGAGCAGTACTTC,CASLRTDLCEQYF
NA,TRBV14,TRBJ2-1,NA,TGTGCCAGCAGCCTTCTTGCGGGATCCTACAATGAGCAGTTCTTC,CASSLLAGSYNEQFF
NA,TRBV7-8,TRBJ2-1,NA,TGTGCCAGCAGCGATGCTGAGCAGTTCTTC,CASSDAEQFF
TRBD1,TRBV11-2,TRBJ2-1,once,TGTGCCAGCAGCTTAGTTCAGGGGGCCCGCCCCTACAATGAGCAGTTCTTC,CASSLVQGARPYNEQFF
TRBD2,TRBV5-5,TRBJ2-1,NA,TGTGCCAGCAGCTTGATGCGGGAGACCTACAATGAGCAGTTCTTC,CASSLMRETYNEQFF
NA,TRBV7-6,TRBJ1-1,NA,TGTGCCAGCATCCCCTCCACCCTGAACACTGAAGCTTTCTTT,CASIPSTLNTEAFF
NA,TRBV11-3,TRBJ2-1,NA,TGTGCCAGCAGCTATCCGGGTTCTCACTACAATGAGCAGTTCTTC,CASSYPGSHYNEQFF
NA,TRBV15,TRBJ2-7,NA,TGTGCCACCAGCAGAGATTGGGGCAGGTCCTCCGAGCAGTACTTC,CATSRDWGRSSEQYF
NA,TRBV5-1,TRBJ2-7,NA,TGCGCCAGCAGCTTCCGACAGGCCCCCTACGAGCAGTACTTC,CASSFRQAPYEQYF
NA,TRBV13,TRBJ2-7,NA,TGTGCCAGCTCTACAGGGAAAGCGTACGAGCAGTACTTC,CASSTGKAYEQYF